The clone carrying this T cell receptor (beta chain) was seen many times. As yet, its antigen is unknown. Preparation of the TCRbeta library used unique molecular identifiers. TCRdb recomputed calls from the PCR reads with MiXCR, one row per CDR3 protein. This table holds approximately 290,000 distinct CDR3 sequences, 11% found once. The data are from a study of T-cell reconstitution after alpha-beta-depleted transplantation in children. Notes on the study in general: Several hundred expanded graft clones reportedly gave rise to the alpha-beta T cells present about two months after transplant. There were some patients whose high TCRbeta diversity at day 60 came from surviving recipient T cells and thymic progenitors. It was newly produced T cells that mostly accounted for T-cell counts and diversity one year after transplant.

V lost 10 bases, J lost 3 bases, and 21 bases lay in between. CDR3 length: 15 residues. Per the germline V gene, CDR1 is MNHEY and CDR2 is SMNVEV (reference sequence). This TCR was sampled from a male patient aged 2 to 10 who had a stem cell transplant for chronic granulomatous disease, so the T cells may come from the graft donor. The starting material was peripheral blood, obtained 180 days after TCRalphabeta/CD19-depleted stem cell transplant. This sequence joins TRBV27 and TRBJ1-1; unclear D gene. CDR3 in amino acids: CATKALIVGDTEAFF. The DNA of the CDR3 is TGTGCCACCAAAGCCTTGATTGTCGGGGACACTGAAGCTTTCTTT.